The clone carrying this TCR beta chain was detected only once. The target antigen is unknown. Trimming pared 6 bases from V and 8 bases from J, leaving 17 bases between. This CDR3 region has 14 residues. Germline CDR1 reads ENHRY; CDR2 reads SYGVKD. The data belong to a study of cytomegalovirus exposure and HLA in healthy donors. Study observations and caveats: Most TCR sequences showed up rarely, but some public TCRs showed up in many donors. Cytomegalovirus-associated TCR beta chains were listed, numbering 150 to 200.

Sequencing was performed with immunoSEQ multiplex PCR; in TCRdb, only in-frame clones are kept and a portion is missing. The data show 250,000 to 300,000 clones, 80% to 90% seen once. The TCR was taken from a woman aged 18-29 years in good health and CMV-seronegative. The rearrangement uses TRBV10-3 and TRBJ2-1, with D possibly TRBD2 on 6 matching bases. The sequenced material came from PBMCs. Here the CDR3 reads CAIRIDGAGYEQFF. The CDR3 DNA reads TGTGCCATCAGGATTGATGGGGCGGGATATGAGCAGTTCTTC.